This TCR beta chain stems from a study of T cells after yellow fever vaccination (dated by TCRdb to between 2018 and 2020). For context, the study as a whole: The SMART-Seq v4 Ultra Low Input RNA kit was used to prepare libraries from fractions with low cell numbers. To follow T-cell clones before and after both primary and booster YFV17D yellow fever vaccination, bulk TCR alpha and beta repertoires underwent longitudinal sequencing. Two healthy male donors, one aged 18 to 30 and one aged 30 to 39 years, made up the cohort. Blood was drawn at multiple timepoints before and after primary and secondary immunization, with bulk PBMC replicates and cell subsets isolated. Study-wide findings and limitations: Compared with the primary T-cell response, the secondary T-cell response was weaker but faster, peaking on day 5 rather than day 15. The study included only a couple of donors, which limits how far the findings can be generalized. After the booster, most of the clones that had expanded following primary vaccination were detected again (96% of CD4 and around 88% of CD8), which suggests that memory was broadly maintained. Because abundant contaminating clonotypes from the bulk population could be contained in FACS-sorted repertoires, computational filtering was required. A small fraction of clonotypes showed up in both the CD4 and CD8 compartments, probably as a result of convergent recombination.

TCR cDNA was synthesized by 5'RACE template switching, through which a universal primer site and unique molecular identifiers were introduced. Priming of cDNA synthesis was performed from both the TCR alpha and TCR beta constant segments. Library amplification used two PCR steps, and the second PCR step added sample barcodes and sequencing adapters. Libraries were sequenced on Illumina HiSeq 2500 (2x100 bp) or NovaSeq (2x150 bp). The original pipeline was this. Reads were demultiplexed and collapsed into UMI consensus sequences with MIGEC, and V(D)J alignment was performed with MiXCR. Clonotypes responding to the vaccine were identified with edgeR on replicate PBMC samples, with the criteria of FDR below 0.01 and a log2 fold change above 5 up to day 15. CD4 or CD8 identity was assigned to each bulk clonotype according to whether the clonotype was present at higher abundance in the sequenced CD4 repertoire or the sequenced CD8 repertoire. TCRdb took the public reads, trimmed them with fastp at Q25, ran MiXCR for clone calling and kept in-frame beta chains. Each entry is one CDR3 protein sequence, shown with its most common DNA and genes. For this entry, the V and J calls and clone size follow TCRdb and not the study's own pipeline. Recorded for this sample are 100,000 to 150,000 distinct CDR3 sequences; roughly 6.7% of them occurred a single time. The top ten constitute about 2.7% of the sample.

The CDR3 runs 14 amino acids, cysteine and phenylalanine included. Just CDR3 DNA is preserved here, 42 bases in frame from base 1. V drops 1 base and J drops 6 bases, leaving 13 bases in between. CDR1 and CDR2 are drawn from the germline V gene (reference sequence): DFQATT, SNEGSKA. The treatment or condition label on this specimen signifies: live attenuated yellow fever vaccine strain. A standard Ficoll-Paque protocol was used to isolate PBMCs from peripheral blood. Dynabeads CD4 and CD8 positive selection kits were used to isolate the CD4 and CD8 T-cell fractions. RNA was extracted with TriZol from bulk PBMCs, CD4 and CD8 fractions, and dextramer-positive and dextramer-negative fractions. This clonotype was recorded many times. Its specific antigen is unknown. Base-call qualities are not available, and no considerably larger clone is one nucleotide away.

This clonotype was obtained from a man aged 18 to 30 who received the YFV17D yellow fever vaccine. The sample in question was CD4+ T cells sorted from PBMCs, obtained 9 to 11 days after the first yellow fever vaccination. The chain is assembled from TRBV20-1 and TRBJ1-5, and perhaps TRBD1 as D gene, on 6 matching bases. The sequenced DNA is TGCAGTGCTAGAGGAGGGGGTCGGGTTCAGCCCCAGCATTTT. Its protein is CSARGGGRVQPQHF.